The next 12 T cell receptor beta chains were all read from a single sample in a study of T cells in localized non-small cell lung cancer. Sequencing was performed with immunoSEQ multiplex PCR; in TCRdb, only in-frame clones are kept and a portion is missing. This table holds about 24,000 clones, over 75% found once. The sequenced sample was peripheral blood, obtained before any cancer treatment. The receptors were sampled from a woman aged 40 to 75 with stage I lung adenocarcinoma.

V is TRBV29-1 and J is TRBJ2-7; 8 nucleotides agree with TRBD1. The trim removed 6 bases at V and 0 bases at J, leaving 4 bases unmatched. Germline V gene data show CDR1 as SQVTM and CDR2 as ANQGSEA. This CDR3 comprises 13 residues. CDR3 DNA: TGCAGCGTGTTGACAGGGGTCTCCTACGAGCAGTACTTC. This gives the protein CSVLTGVSYEQYF.

In nucleotides, the CDR3 is TGTGCCAGCAGTGCACAGGGCCCGGGTCAAGAGACCCAGTACTTC. This codes for CASSAQGPGQETQYF. The rearrangement joins TRBV2 to TRBJ2-5; perhaps TRBD1 as D (6 bases). Germline CDR1 SNHLY, CDR2 FYNNEI. The V end was cut by 4 bases, the J end by 2 bases, with 14 bases between. The CDR3 sequence is 15 residues long.

The chain carries TRBV5-6 and TRBJ2-3; no reliable D call. Trimming shortened V by 3 bases and J by 1 base, and 9 bases separated the two germline ends. The CDR3 length is 14 residues. The germline V gene has CDR1 SGHDT and CDR2 YYEEEE. CDR3 in DNA: TGTGCCAGCAGCTCGAGCAAGCGCACAGATACGCAGTATTTT. Protein: CASSSSKRTDTQYF. The full variable domain, with the rest looked up from reference TRBV5-6 and TRBJ2-3, is DAGVTQSPTHLIKTRGQQVTLRCSPKSGHDTVSWYQQALGQGPQFIFQYYEEEERQRGNFPDRFSGHQFPNYSSELNVNALLLGDSALYLCASSSSKRTDTQYFGPGTRLTVL.

The chain couples TRBV4-3 to TRBJ1-2; tentative D call: TRBD1 (6 bases). Trimming removed 1 base from V and 7 bases from J, with 16 bases in between. This CDR3 has 15 residues. The germline gives CDR1 LGHNA, CDR2 YSLEER. The CDR3 nucleotides are TGCGCCAGCAGCCAAGGGCGGACAGCCACCTTTGGCTACACCTTC. It codes for CASSQGRTATFGYTF.

This CDR3 reads CASSLGRVGANVLTF. CDR3 DNA sequence: TGTGCCAGCAGTTTAGGGCGGGTTGGGGCCAACGTCCTGACTTTC. V gene TRBV27 combines with J gene TRBJ2-6; TRBD2 is a possible D gene (5 bases). In germline, CDR1 is MNHEY, CDR2 SMNVEV (reference sequence). V lost 2 bases and J lost 3, with 8 bases in between. The CDR3 sequence is 15 residues long.

The chain couples TRBV19 to TRBJ2-1; 10 bases align to TRBD2. V was pared by 6 bases and J by 8 bases, with 10 bases of the junction left unmatched. The CDR3 is 15 residues long. The V gene's germline CDR1 is LNHDA and CDR2 SQIVND (reference sequence). The CDR3, as DNA: TGTGCCAGTAGAGAGGCTAGCGGGAGTTTTGATGAGCAGTTCTTC. It yields the protein CASREASGSFDEQFF. Filled out from reference TRBV19 and TRBJ2-1, the complete variable domain reads DGGITQSPKYLFRKEGQNVTLSCEQNLNHDAMYWYRQDPGQGLRLIYYSQIVNDFQKGDIAEGYSVSREKKESFPLTVTSAQKNPTAFYLCASREASGSFDEQFFGPGTRLTVL.

The chain couples TRBV11-2 to TRBJ1-1; D gene uncertain. Germline V lookup: CDR1 SGHAT, CDR2 FQNNGV. The germline V and J ends were trimmed by 3 bases and 0 bases, with 5 bases remaining between them. The CDR3 is 13 amino acids. The DNA for the CDR3 is TGTGCCAGCAGCTTTTCGATGAACACTGAAGCTTTCTTT. This sequence encodes CASSFSMNTEAFF.

The V gene is TRBV6-6, the J gene TRBJ2-3; D is perhaps TRBD1 or TRBD2 (5 bases each). Trimming pared 0 bases from V and 4 bases from J, leaving 11 bases between. The CDR3 is 15 residues long. The germline V gene encodes CDR1 MNHNY and CDR2 SVGAGI (reference sequence). CDR3 bases: TGTGCCAGCAGTTACTCGTCAGTGGGGGCAGATACGCAGTATTTT. This translates into CASSYSSVGADTQYF.

This CDR3 is CASSFEHTDTQYF. CDR3 coding DNA: TGTGCCAGCAGCTTTGAGCACACAGATACGCAGTATTTT. The rearrangement uses TRBV7-8 and TRBJ2-3; no definite D call. CDR1 is SGHVS and CDR2 is FQNEAQ in the germline V gene. Trimming took 3 bases from V and 2 from J, leaving 6 bases between them. The CDR3 is 13 amino acids. The full variable domain, with the rest looked up from reference TRBV7-8 and TRBJ2-3, is GAGVSQSPRYKVAKRGQDVALRCDPISGHVSLFWYQQALGQGPEFLTYFQNEAQLDKSGLPSDRFFAERPEGSVSTLKIQRTQQEDSAVYLCASSFEHTDTQYFGPGTRLTVL.

V gene TRBV7-9 combines with J gene TRBJ1-2, with D perhaps TRBD1 (5 bases). Trimming removed 5 bases from V and 8 bases from J, with 18 bases in between. The CDR3 sequence is 14 residues long. Germline CDR1 SEHNR, CDR2 FQNEAQ (reference sequence). DNA for the CDR3: TGTGCCAGCAGCCCCCAACGAGGGACTCGGGGCTACACCTTC. Residues: CASSPQRGTRGYTF.

V usage is TRBV2 and J usage is TRBJ1-5; D remains unclear. Trimming took off 4 bases at V and 7 bases at J, with 14 bases between the two ends. Looked up from germline, CDR1 is SNHLY and CDR2 is FYNNEI. This CDR3 spans 14 amino acids. This CDR3 reads CASSVGFSTQPQHF. The CDR3 nucleotides read TGTGCCAGCAGTGTGGGCTTCTCAACCCAGCCCCAGCATTTT.

The chain has TRBV6-6 and TRBJ2-5; no firm D call. The CDR3 length is 13 residues. V lost 2 bases to trimming and J lost 3 bases, with 7 bases between them. The V gene's germline CDR1 is MNHNY and CDR2 SVGAGI (reference sequence). For the CDR3, the DNA is TGTGCCAGCAGTTACATAGCAGAAGAGACCCAGTACTTC. It yields the protein CASSYIAEETQYF.